This paragraph reports one TCR beta chain. Profiling relied on immunoSEQ multiplex PCR, and the TCRdb table lists in-frame clones only, not all of them. The sample has 100,000 to 150,000 clones; around 83% are singletons. This specimen comes from a study of T cell responses to AZD1222 COVID-19 vaccine. This clonotype was obtained from an adult who received the AZD1222 COVID-19 vaccine. The sample was peripheral blood, taken 28 days after the second AZD1222 dose.

The CDR3 is CASSQGPTGTPEVGFGKLFF. The CDR3 DNA sequence: TGCGCCAGCAGCCAAGGGCCTACCGGGACACCGGAGGTGGGGTTCGGAAAACTGTTTTTT. J is TRBJ1-4 and V is TRBV4-3; D is possibly TRBD1 (6 bases). V was cut by 1 base and J by 10 bases, with 31 bases left in between. The CDR3 covers 20 residues. CDR1 LGHNA and CDR2 YSLEER come from the germline V gene.